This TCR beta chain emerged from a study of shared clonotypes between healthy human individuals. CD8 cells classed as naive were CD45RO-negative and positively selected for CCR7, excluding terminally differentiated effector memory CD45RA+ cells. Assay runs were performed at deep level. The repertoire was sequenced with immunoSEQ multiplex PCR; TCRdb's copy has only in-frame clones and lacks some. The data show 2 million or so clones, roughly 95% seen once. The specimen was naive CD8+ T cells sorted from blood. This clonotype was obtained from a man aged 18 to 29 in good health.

The CDR3 is CASSSDHQGGKAFF. The CDR3 nucleotides are TGTGCCAGCAGCTCTGATCATCAGGGGGGTAAGGCTTTCTTT. This chain connects TRBV9 to TRBJ1-1, with TRBD1 identical over 7 bases. V was clipped by 4 bases and J by 11 bases; unmatched bases: 14. Germline-derived CDR1 and CDR2 are SGDLS and YYNGEE. The CDR3 runs 14 residues.